These 16 T cell receptor beta chains came from one sample sequenced in a study of beta chain features in type 1 diabetes. Of the isolated RNA, all was reverse transcribed, and so the sequenced material was expressed TCRB transcripts. Sequenced by immunoSEQ multiplex PCR; TCRdb stores in-frame clones only, minus some. The sample has about 330,000 clones, roughly 9.6% seen once. The sequenced sample consisted of naive CD4+ T cells from blood. Every receptor here comes from a woman in her twenties or thirties in good health.

The J gene is TRBJ2-1, the V gene TRBV5-1, with a possible D match to TRBD2 (6 bases). Trimming pared 4 bases from V and 8 bases from J, leaving 16 bases between. The V gene's germline CDR1 is SGHRS and CDR2 YFSETQ. This CDR3 has 14 residues. The CDR3 loop reads CASSTPGVLDEQFF. CDR3 nucleotides: TGCGCCAGCAGCACCCCGGGGGTGCTTGATGAGCAGTTCTTC.

The chain links TRBV4-3 to TRBJ1-2; no firm D call. The V end was cut by 1 base, the J end by 5 bases, with 5 bases between. This CDR3 is 12 amino acids long. CDR1 is LGHNA, CDR2 YSLEER, per germline. CDR3 protein: CASSQAGYGYTF. In DNA, the CDR3 is TGCGCCAGCAGCCAAGCGGGGTATGGCTACACCTTC.

This clone was seen a handful of times. This chain joins TRBV7-3 and TRBJ2-2; 8 positions match TRBD1. CDR1 and CDR2 from the germline V gene are SGHTA and FQGTGA. V lost 7 bases and J lost 2; bases outside the gene matches: 6. The CDR3 contains 15 residues. CDR3 amino acids: CASKPGTGNTGELFF. The CDR3 DNA is TGTGCCAGCAAACCCGGGACAGGAAACACCGGGGAGCTGTTTTTT.

This clone has more than one count but fewer than ten. The chain has TRBV29-1 and TRBJ2-2; 8 positions match TRBD1. Germline trimming cut 5 bases from V and 0 bases from J; bases unmatched to any gene: 8. Germline assignment: CDR1 SQVTM and CDR2 ANQGSEA. The CDR3 consists of 16 residues. CDR3 amino acids: CSVYRRGRTNTGELFF. CDR3 nucleotides: TGCAGCGTTTATCGCAGGGGGCGAACGAACACCGGGGAGCTGTTTTTT.

Only a few counts were recorded for this clone. The rearrangement uses TRBV5-6 and TRBJ1-5; D not resolved. Trimming pared 1 base from V and 11 bases from J, leaving 13 bases between. The CDR3 has 13 amino acids. Germline CDR1 SGHDT, CDR2 YYEEEE. CDR3 sequence reads: CASSLSTTGSQHF. The CDR3 nucleotides are TGTGCCAGCAGCTTGTCTACGACCGGGTCCCAGCATTTT.

This clone was counted between two and nine times. The chain employs TRBV6-5 and TRBJ2-7; 10 bases are a match to TRBD2. V dropped 3 bases and J dropped 5; count of bases not matched to a gene: 7. CDR1 and CDR2 from the germline V gene are MNHEY and SVGAGI. This CDR3 region has 15 residues. CDR3: CASSYFRTSGNEQYF. In DNA, the CDR3 is TGTGCCAGCAGTTATTTCAGGACTAGCGGCAACGAGCAGTACTTC.

This clone was seen more than once but under ten times. The chain has TRBV9 and TRBJ2-1, with 10 bases matching TRBD2. The ends lost 6 bases at V and 0 bases at J; junction bases unmatched: 6. The CDR3 covers 16 residues. The germline V gene has CDR1 SGDLS and CDR2 YYNGEE. CDR3 sequence (DNA): TGTGCCAGCAATCTAGCGGGAGATCCCTCCTACAATGAGCAGTTCTTC. It specifies CASNLAGDPSYNEQFF.

V gene TRBV9 combines with J gene TRBJ2-3; the match to TRBD2 covers 7 bases. Germline trimming cut 0 bases from V and 3 bases from J; bases unmatched to any gene: 4. The CDR3 covers 15 residues. Germline CDR1 is SGDLS and CDR2 is YYNGEE. CDR3 in amino acids: CASSVADSGTDTQYF. For the CDR3, the DNA is TGTGCCAGCAGCGTAGCGGATAGCGGGACAGATACGCAGTATTTT.

This clone was detected only a few times. This rearrangement joins TRBV7-6 to TRBJ2-5; 12 nucleotides match TRBD2. The CDR3 spans 17 residues. V lost 2 bases to trimming and J lost 5 bases; unmatched junction nucleotides: 9. Germline V lookup: CDR1 SGHVS, CDR2 FNYEAQ. The CDR3 nucleotides are TGTGCCAGCAGCTTAACGACTAGCGGGAGCTTGGGGGAGACCCAGTACTTC. It codes for CASSLTTSGSLGETQYF. Based on the CDR3 plus reference TRBV7-6 and TRBJ2-5, the full variable domain is GAGVSQSPRYKVTKRGQDVALRCDPISGHVSLYWYRQALGQGPEFLTYFNYEAQQDKSGLPNDRFSAERPEGSISTLTIQRTEQRDSAMYRCASSLTTSGSLGETQYFGPGTRLLVL.

This clone was counted only a few times. The chain is built from TRBV13 and TRBJ2-5, with 8 nucleotides matching TRBD2. Germline loops: CDR1 PRHDT, CDR2 FYEKMQ (reference sequence). V was pared by 5 bases and J by 5 bases, with 4 bases of the junction left unmatched. The length of the CDR3 is 13 residues. The DNA for the CDR3 is TGTGCCAGCAGCCCGTCGGGGGGGGAGACCCAGTACTTC. Protein sequence: CASSPSGGETQYF.

The gene calls are TRBV30 and TRBJ2-1; 12 bases map to TRBD2. This CDR3 has 13 amino acids. V trimming: 3 bases; J trimming: 7 bases; junction bases outside the gene matches: 1. The germline CDR1 and CDR2 sequences are GTSNPN and SVGIG (reference sequence). CDR3 DNA sequence: TGTGCCTGGAGGACTAGCGGGAGTAATGAGCAGTTCTTC. Its protein product is CAWRTSGSNEQFF.

The chain carries TRBV27 and TRBJ2-1; a weak D match, TRBD1 (6 bases). The CDR3 extends over 15 amino acids. CDR1 MNHEY and CDR2 SMNVEV come from the germline V gene (reference sequence). Trimming took 7 bases from V and 6 from J, leaving 19 bases between them. CDR3 bases: TGTGCCAGCACCCCCCTCGGACAGAGTCGCAATGAGCAGTTCTTC. Translation: CASTPLGQSRNEQFF.

V and J are TRBV5-1 and TRBJ2-5; D gene ambiguous. The germline gives CDR1 SGHRS, CDR2 YFSETQ. V was clipped by 0 bases and J by 1 base, with 7 bases between them. This CDR3 has 14 amino acids. The CDR3 DNA reads as TGCGCCAGCAGCTTGGCCACGAGCCAAGAGACCCAGTACTTC. It codes for CASSLATSQETQYF.

This clone was detected a few times. V usage is TRBV7-3 and J usage is TRBJ2-7; no definite D call. The CDR3 has 14 residues. V lost 3 bases to trimming and J lost 7 bases, with 16 bases between them. Germline CDR1 reads SGHTA; CDR2 reads FQGTGA. CDR3 DNA sequence: TGTGCCAGCAGCTTTAATCTAGGCCTCGGGGAGCAGTACTTC. Its translation: CASSFNLGLGEQYF.

The chain recombines TRBV28 with TRBJ2-1; 7 nucleotides line up with TRBD1. With 6 bases clipped from V and 4 bases from J, the junction kept 9 bases outside the gene matches. CDR1 MDHEN and CDR2 SYDVKM come from the germline V gene. This CDR3 spans 15 amino acids. In DNA, the CDR3 is TGTGCCAGCAGATCCCCTGGGACAGAATACAATGAGCAGTTCTTC. Its translation: CASRSPGTEYNEQFF.

This clone occurred a few times. The rearrangement joins TRBV4-2 to TRBJ2-3; a possible D gene is TRBD2 (7 bases). Germline V gives CDR1 LGHNA, CDR2 YNFKEQ. Trimming stripped 1 base from V and 6 bases from J, with 17 bases between. The CDR3 consists of 16 residues. CDR3 sequence (DNA): TGTGCCAGCAGCCAAGTAACCGGGGGGCGCAAGGATACGCAGTATTTT. It specifies CASSQVTGGRKDTQYF.